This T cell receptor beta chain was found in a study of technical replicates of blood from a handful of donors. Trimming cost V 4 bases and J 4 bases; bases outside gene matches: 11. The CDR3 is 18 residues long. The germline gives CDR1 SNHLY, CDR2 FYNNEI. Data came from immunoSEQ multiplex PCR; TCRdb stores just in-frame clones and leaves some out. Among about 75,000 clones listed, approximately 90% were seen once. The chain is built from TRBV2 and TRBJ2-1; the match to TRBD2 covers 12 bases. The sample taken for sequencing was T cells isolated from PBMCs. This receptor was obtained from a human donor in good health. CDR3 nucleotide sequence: TGTGCCAGCAGTGCCATTAGCCCTACTAGCGGGAGGTACAATGAGCAGTTCTTC. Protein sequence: CASSAISPTSGRYNEQFF.